This T cell receptor (beta chain) is from a study of CD8 T cells in ankylosing spondylitis. A note on this clonotype: Its antigen is as yet unknown.

Study-wide points: Peripheral blood held disease-linked clones only at relatively low frequency, and these were CD8+. Researchers reportedly found disease-linked clones significantly enriched in matched ankylosing spondylitis synovial fluid. Characteristic of ankylosing spondylitis blood, it appeared, was a TCR beta motif comprising roughly eight highly homologous variants.

Preparation of TCR beta libraries was done by quantitative 5'-RACE with molecular barcodes. TCRdb called the 5' RACE reads again in MiXCR, with one record for every CDR3 protein. The data hold some 700,000 distinct CDR3 sequences, with under 20% observed a single time. Sequenced material: blood, either unsorted or a sorted T cell fraction (not recorded which). This TCR derives from a male donor with ankylosing spondylitis.

CDR3 region: CASSEALSRYTGELFF. CDR3 DNA: TGTGCCAGCAGTGAAGCGCTTTCCCGCTACACCGGGGAGCTGTTTTTT. The chain uses TRBV2 and TRBJ2-2; D is uncertain. From germline, CDR1 is SNHLY and CDR2 FYNNEI. The germline V and J ends were trimmed by 0 bases and 3 bases, with 11 bases remaining between them. There are 16 residues in the CDR3.